These T cell receptor beta chains were read from a single sample in a study of cytomegalovirus exposure and HLA in healthy donors. Clones were sequenced by immunoSEQ multiplex PCR, and TCRdb holds only the in-frame ones, with some missing. Here the sample spans around 120,000 clones, 70% to 90% being singletons. The specimen sequenced was PBMCs. Every receptor here comes from a woman younger than 35 in good health and CMV-seropositive. The CDR3 runs from the conserved cysteine through the conserved F or W. The D gene is left open where the match is weak. Clone size is given for some rows only: seen once, a few or many times, or a class if the clone is expanded.

size	V	J	D	length	CDR3	DNA
-	TRBV7-9	TRBJ2-7	TRBD1	14	CASRGTGPSYEQYF	TGTGCCAGCAGGGGGACAGGGCCCTCCTACGAGCAGTACTTC
-	TRBV11-1	TRBJ2-3	-	16	CASSLGGGTTTDTQYF	TGTGCCAGCAGCTTAGGCGGCGGGACGACCACAGATACGCAGTATTTT
-	TRBV5-6	TRBJ1-2	TRBD1	14	CASSSGTDFYGYTF	TGTGCCAGCAGCTCCGGGACAGACTTCTATGGCTACACCTTC
-	TRBV2	TRBJ1-1	TRBD1	17	CASEGIINQGGNTEAFF	TGTGCCAGCGAGGGAATAATAAATCAGGGGGGGAACACTGAAGCTTTCTTT
-	TRBV18	TRBJ2-3	TRBD2	16	CASSPGGTYGTDTQYF	TGTGCCAGCTCACCGGGGGGGACTTACGGCACAGATACGCAGTATTTT
-	TRBV2	TRBJ2-3	TRBD2	16	CASMKRGVGVADTQYF	TGTGCCAGCATGAAGCGGGGGGTGGGTGTGGCAGATACGCAGTATTTT
-	TRBV30	TRBJ1-2	-	13	CAWTRTEIYGYTF	TGTGCCTGGACTCGTACAGAGATCTATGGCTACACCTTC
-	TRBV2	TRBJ2-3	-	12	CASTLSGGTQYF	TGTGCCAGCACCCTATCCGGGGGTACGCAGTATTTT
-	TRBV7-3	TRBJ2-2	-	14	CASSSGQRTGELFF	TGTGCCAGCAGCTCTGGACAGCGGACCGGGGAGCTGTTTTTT
-	TRBV11-2	TRBJ1-1	-	15	CASSLTQGKVTEAFF	TGTGCCAGCAGCTTAACCCAGGGGAAGGTCACTGAAGCTTTCTTT
-	TRBV4-1	TRBJ2-6	-	20	CASSQDRGRTRLSGANVLTF	TGCGCCAGCAGCCAAGATCGCGGAAGGACTCGGCTCTCTGGGGCCAACGTCCTGACTTTC
-	TRBV5-1	TRBJ2-3	TRBD2	17	CASSLGPSGGSTDTQYF	TGCGCCAGCAGCTTGGGTCCTAGCGGGGGTAGCACAGATACGCAGTATTTT
-	TRBV6-1	TRBJ1-3	-	15	CASSEAGYSGNTIYF	TGTGCCAGCAGTGAGGCGGGATACTCTGGAAACACCATATATTTT
once	TRBV7-2	TRBJ2-1	TRBD1	15	CASSVGQGLYNEQFF	TGTGCCAGCAGCGTGGGACAGGGACTCTACAATGAGCAGTTCTTC
-	TRBV5-6	TRBJ2-1	TRBD2	17	CASSSASGGASYNEQFF	TGTGCCAGCAGCTCCGCTAGCGGGGGGGCCTCCTACAATGAGCAGTTCTTC
-	TRBV7-9	TRBJ2-1	TRBD2	15	CASRGQAGGYNEQFF	TGTGCCAGCAGGGGACAAGCGGGGGGGTACAATGAGCAGTTCTTC
-	TRBV7-8	TRBJ1-1	-	13	CASSLAPAAEAFF	TGTGCCAGCAGCTTAGCTCCGGCAGCGGAAGCTTTCTTT
-	TRBV7-4	TRBJ2-7	TRBD2	16	CASSLVATSESYEQYF	TGTGCCAGCAGCTTAGTCGCGACTAGCGAGTCCTACGAGCAGTACTTC
-	TRBV6-6	TRBJ2-2	TRBD1	14	CASRLTGETGELFF	TGTGCCAGTAGATTGACAGGGGAGACCGGGGAGCTGTTTTTT
-	TRBV6-5	TRBJ1-5	-	14	CASRVGAGYQPQHF	TGTGCCAGCAGGGTGGGGGCAGGGTATCAGCCCCAGCATTTT
-	TRBV10-2	TRBJ1-2	-	14	CASSESRITGGYTF	TGCGCCAGCAGTGAGTCGAGAATCACGGGGGGCTACACCTTC
-	TRBV11-2	TRBJ2-7	-	14	CASSLEPAAHEQYF	TGTGCCAGCAGCTTAGAACCCGCGGCCCACGAGCAGTACTTC
-	TRBV6-6	TRBJ1-1	TRBD1	12	CASSNRGNEAFF	TGTGCCAGCAGTAACAGGGGAAACGAAGCTTTCTTT
once	TRBV29-1	TRBJ2-1	TRBD2	19	CSVDLLGTSGDSSYNEQFF	TGCAGCGTTGATCTTTTAGGGACTAGCGGGGATAGCTCCTACAATGAGCAGTTCTTC
-	TRBV2	TRBJ2-3	TRBD2	18	CASSDSRLAGALRDTQYF	TGTGCCAGCAGTGATTCCCGGCTAGCGGGGGCCCTAAGGGATACGCAGTATTTT
-	TRBV19	TRBJ2-1	-	12	CASSAGSHEQFF	TGTGCCAGCTCGGCGGGCTCCCATGAGCAGTTCTTC